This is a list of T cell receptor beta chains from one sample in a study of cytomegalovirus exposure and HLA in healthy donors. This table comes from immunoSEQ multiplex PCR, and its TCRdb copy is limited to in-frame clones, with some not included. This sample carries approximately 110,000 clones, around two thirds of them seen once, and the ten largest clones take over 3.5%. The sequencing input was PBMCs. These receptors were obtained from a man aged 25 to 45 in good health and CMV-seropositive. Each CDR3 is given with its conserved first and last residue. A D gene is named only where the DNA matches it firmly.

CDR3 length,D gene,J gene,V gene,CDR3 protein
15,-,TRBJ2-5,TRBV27,CASSFLAGLTETQYF
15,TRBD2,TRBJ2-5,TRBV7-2,CASSLGLGREETQYF
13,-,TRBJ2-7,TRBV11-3,CASSLGEELEQYF
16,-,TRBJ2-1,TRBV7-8,CASSLSTVSSYNEQFF
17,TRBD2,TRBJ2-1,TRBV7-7,CASSGREGSGTYNEQFF
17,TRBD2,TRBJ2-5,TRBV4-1,CASSQGSGGTFQETQYF
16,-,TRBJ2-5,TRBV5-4,CASSLTRGAQVGEQYF
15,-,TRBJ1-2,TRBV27,CASSPSAGGSYGYTF
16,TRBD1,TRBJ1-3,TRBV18,CASSRRGQHSGNTIYF
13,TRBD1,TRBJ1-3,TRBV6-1,CASSGDRWNTIYF
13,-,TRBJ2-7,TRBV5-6,CASSLASYYEQYF
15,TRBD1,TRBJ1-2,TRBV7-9,CASSFEDREGYGYTF
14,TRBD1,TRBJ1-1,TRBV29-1,CSVRDRGYSTEAFF
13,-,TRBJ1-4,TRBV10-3,CAISPSGGEKLFF
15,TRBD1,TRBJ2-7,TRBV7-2,CASSHLGTGGNEQYF
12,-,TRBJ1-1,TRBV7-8,CASSSAFLGAFF
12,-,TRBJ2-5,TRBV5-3,CAIQYPAGTQYF
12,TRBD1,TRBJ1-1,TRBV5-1,CASSWGTGEAFF
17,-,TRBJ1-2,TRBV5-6,CASVNQQGSAKDYGYTF
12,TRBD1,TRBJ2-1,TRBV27,CASTRPGQGLFF
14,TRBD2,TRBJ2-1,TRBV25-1,CASRRDYANNEQFF
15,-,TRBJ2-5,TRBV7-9,CASSPSRVVRETQYF
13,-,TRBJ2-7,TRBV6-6,CASSGGLGYEQYF
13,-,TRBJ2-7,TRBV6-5,CASSPLPHYEQYF
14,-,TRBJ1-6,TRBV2,CASSDGGGRSPLHF
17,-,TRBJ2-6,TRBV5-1,CASSLMGGRAGANVLTF
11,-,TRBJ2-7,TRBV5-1,CASKQAYEQYF
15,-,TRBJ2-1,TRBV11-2,CASSLAGSSYNEQFF
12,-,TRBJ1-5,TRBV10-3,CAISQGNQPQHF
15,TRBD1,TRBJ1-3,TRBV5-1,CASSADRVVGNTIYF
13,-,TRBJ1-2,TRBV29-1,CSDSGQRPYGYTF
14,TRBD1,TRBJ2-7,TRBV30,CAWKGTGDSYEQYF
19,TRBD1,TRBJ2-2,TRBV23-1,CASRPPGGVRGSNTGELFF
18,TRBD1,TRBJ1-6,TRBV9,CASSVESTWTGGNSPLHF
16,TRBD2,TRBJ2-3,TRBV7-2,CASSLPLLAGGSGQYF
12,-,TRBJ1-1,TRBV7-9,CASSFALGRAFF
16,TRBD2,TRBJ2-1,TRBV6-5,CASSYSSGGIYNEQFF
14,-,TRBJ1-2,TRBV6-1,CASSDGQVFYGYTF
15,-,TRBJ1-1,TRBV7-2,CASSLVGDGNTEAFF
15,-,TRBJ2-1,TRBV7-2,CASSLRDTVAHEQFF
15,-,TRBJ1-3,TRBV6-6,CASTPSGGSGNTIYF
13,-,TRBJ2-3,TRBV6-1,CASPGSGTDTQYF
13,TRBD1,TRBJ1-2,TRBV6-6,CASSATGDDGYTF
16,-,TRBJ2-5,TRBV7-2,CASSLWASWFQETQYF
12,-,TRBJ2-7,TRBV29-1,CSVDGGVHEQYF
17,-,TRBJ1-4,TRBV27,CASSFTLTSGANEKLFF
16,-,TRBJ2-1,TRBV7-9,CASSFRQAASYNEQFF
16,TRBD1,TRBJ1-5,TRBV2,CASTSLRQGASQPQHF
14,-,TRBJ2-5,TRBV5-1,CASSLGQVPETQYF